Following are 26 T cell receptor beta chains from one sample sequenced in a study of T-cell reconstitution after alpha-beta-depleted transplantation in children. For TCRbeta, the library was prepared with unique molecular identifiers. TCRdb reprocessed the PCR reads with MiXCR, giving one entry per CDR3 protein. Among some 530,000 distinct CDR3 sequences, roughly an eighth were seen once, and the ten largest hold about 5.6%. This material consisted of PBMCs from the stem cell graft donor, taken from the stem cell graft. The source of these receptors is a human donor who donated a stem cell graft to a child with combined immunodeficiency.

The J gene is TRBJ1-1, the V gene TRBV5-6; 9 bases map to TRBD1. Trimming removed 4 bases from V and 5 bases from J; junction bases left unmatched: 6. CDR1 is SGHDT, CDR2 YYEEEE, per germline. The CDR3 loop spans 14 amino acids. The CDR3 region is CASSGGQGGTEAFF. CDR3 nucleotides: TGTGCCAGCAGCGGGGGACAGGGAGGGACTGAAGCTTTCTTT.

This clonotype showed up just a few times. The CDR3 spells CASSLRTDPYGYTF. In nucleotides, the CDR3 is TGTGCCAGCAGTCTCCGGACAGATCCCTATGGCTACACCTTC. The V call is TRBV12-3 or TRBV12-4, the J call TRBJ1-2; D possibly corresponds to TRBD1 (6 bases). The CDR3 loop spans 14 amino acids. V was cut by 5 bases and J by 4 bases, with 14 bases left in between.

This clonotype was detected only a few times. The rearrangement links TRBV3-1 to TRBJ2-5; D possibly corresponds to TRBD2 (5 bases). Per germline, CDR1 LGHDT and CDR2 YNNKEL (reference sequence). The CDR3 is 18 amino acids. V was shortened by 0 bases and J by 2 bases, with 19 bases between the two germline ends. This CDR3 is CASSQDSGVAGDQETQYF. CDR3 DNA sequence: TGTGCCAGCAGCCAAGATTCTGGAGTTGCGGGCGATCAAGAGACCCAGTACTTC.

The sample holds a few counts of this clonotype. An end of the junction differs from the germline gene, which may be a read error. V usage is TRBV6-1 and J usage is TRBJ2-3; 9 nucleotides line up with TRBD2. CDR3 length: 15 amino acids. The germline V gene has CDR1 MNHNS and CDR2 SASEGT. Here the CDR3 DNA reads TGTGCCAGCAGTCAAGCGGGGGGATTCACAGATACGCAGTATTTT. Its protein is CASSQAGGFTDTQYF.

The chain recombines TRBV12-3 or TRBV12-4 with TRBJ2-1; D not resolved. Between the trimmed V and J ends, which lost 6 bases and 6 bases, there was a span of 18 bases. CDR3 length: 15 amino acids. CDR3 DNA sequence: TGTGCCAGCAGGGGCGTTATCCCTGGGCTCAATGAGCAGTTCTTC. It codes for CASRGVIPGLNEQFF.

This clonotype was found once. J is TRBJ1-6 and V is TRBV5-1, with a tentative D call TRBD1 (5 bases). CDR1 SGHRS and CDR2 YFSETQ come from the germline V gene. There are 16 residues in the CDR3. V was clipped by 1 base and J by 6 bases, with 14 bases between them. CDR3 loop: CASSLRQGEVNSPLHF. In nucleotides, the CDR3 is TGCGCCAGCAGCTTGAGGCAGGGTGAGGTTAATTCACCCCTCCACTTT.

This clonotype appeared many times. This chain connects TRBV5-1 to TRBJ1-3; 8 nucleotides match TRBD1. From germline, CDR1 is SGHRS and CDR2 YFSETQ. The length of the CDR3 is 15 residues. V lost 5 bases to trimming and J lost 1 base; unmatched junction nucleotides: 5. For the CDR3, the DNA is TGCGCCAGCAGTTCGACAGGGGCGTCTGGAAACACCATATATTTT. Translating gives CASSSTGASGNTIYF.

This clonotype was counted a few times. The chain combines TRBV20-1 with TRBJ2-5; 11 bases fit TRBD2. Germline V lookup: CDR1 DFQATT, CDR2 SNEGSKA (reference sequence). V was pared by 3 bases and J by 0 bases, with 6 bases of the junction left unmatched. This CDR3 is 16 amino acids long. The CDR3 DNA sequence: TGCAGTGCTAGGCCGATACTAGCGGGGGACCAAGAGACCCAGTACTTC. Translation gives CSARPILAGDQETQYF.

This clonotype was seen more than once but under ten times. The chain recombines TRBV29-1 with TRBJ2-1; 9 nucleotides match TRBD2. CDR1 and CDR2 from the germline V gene are SQVTM and ANQGSEA. V gave up 3 bases and J gave up 0 bases; unmatched junction bases: 12. The CDR3 runs 18 residues. In DNA form, the CDR3 reads TGCAGCGTTGAGGATCAAGGGACTAGCAGTAGCTCCTACAATGAGCAGTTCTTC. This encodes CSVEDQGTSSSSYNEQFF.

A few counts support this clonotype. This chain joins TRBV12-3 or TRBV12-4 and TRBJ2-4; D unresolved. The CDR3 runs 14 residues. V lost 5 bases and J 3 bases, leaving 11 bases between the germline ends. The CDR3 DNA reads as TGTGCCAGCAGTGACCGGGCCCGCAAAAACATTCAGTACTTC. Its translation: CASSDRARKNIQYF.

The rearrangement uses TRBV6-1 and TRBJ2-4; the D gene could be TRBD1 or TRBD2 (6 bases each). The CDR3 length is 17 residues. Germline assignment: CDR1 MNHNS and CDR2 SASEGT. Trimming took off 6 bases at V and 0 bases at J, with 18 bases between the two ends. The CDR3 nucleotides read TGTGCCAGCAGCCCGGGGGCTCCGGGACTAGCCAAAAACATTCAGTACTTC. Translated, it gives CASSPGAPGLAKNIQYF.

The rearrangement uses TRBV11-1 and TRBJ2-1; D is perhaps TRBD1 (6 bases). Germline-derived CDR1 and CDR2 are SGHAT and FQDESV (reference sequence). Trimming left V 0 bases short and J 4 bases short, with 7 bases between. CDR3 length equals 14 residues. CDR3 nucleotide sequence: TGTGCCAGCAGCTTAGCGACAGGTTACAATGAGCAGTTCTTC. Encoded protein: CASSLATGYNEQFF. Full variable domain (remainder filled in from reference TRBV11-1 and TRBJ2-1): EAEVAQSPRYKITEKSQAVAFWCDPISGHATLYWYRQILGQGPELLVQFQDESVVDDSQLPKDRFSAERLKGVDSTLKIQPAELGDSAMYLCASSLATGYNEQFFGPGTRLTVL.

The chain combines TRBV28 with TRBJ2-1; 10 nucleotides agree with TRBD1. CDR1 and CDR2 (germline): MDHEN, SYDVKM. The CDR3 sequence is 12 residues long. V was pared by 6 bases and J by 12 bases, with 5 bases of the junction left unmatched. The CDR3 here is CASRTGGEGQFF. The CDR3 DNA sequence: TGTGCCAGCAGGACAGGGGGCGAGGGGCAGTTCTTC.

This clonotype was found many times. The V call is TRBV12-3 or TRBV12-4, the J call TRBJ2-3; possibly TRBD2 for D (6 bases). The CDR3 runs to 18 residues. V was trimmed by 5 bases and J by 0 bases, leaving 21 bases between them. This chain's CDR3 is CASSPPLGGIASTDTQYF. Written as DNA, the CDR3 is TGTGCCAGCAGTCCCCCACTGGGCGGGATAGCTAGCACAGATACGCAGTATTTT.

The rearrangement uses TRBV20-1 and TRBJ2-4; 7 nucleotides align to TRBD2. Germline V gene sequence: CDR1 DFQATT, CDR2 SNEGSKA (reference sequence). The V gene end was trimmed by 1 base and the J gene end by 6 bases; junction bases not matched to a gene: 12. CDR3 size: 16 residues. CDR3 amino acids: CSARGGRGRYGNIQYF. Here the CDR3 DNA reads TGCAGTGCTAGAGGTGGTCGCGGGAGATACGGAAACATTCAGTACTTC.

The chain carries TRBV3-1 and TRBJ2-7; TRBD1 aligns across 8 bases. V gave up 5 bases and J gave up 4 bases; unmatched junction bases: 13. The CDR3 contains 16 residues. The germline V gene encodes CDR1 LGHDT and CDR2 YNNKEL (reference sequence). CDR3 coding DNA: TGTGCCAGCAGCGGGTGGGGACAGGCCCCGAGTTACGAGCAGTACTTC. It yields the protein CASSGWGQAPSYEQYF.

This clonotype was seen repeatedly, ten times or more. The chain combines TRBV15 with TRBJ1-5; D is uncertain. This CDR3 is 13 amino acids long. Germline lookup yields CDR1 LNHNV and CDR2 YYDKDF (reference sequence). With 1 base removed from V and 11 bases from J, the gap between germline ends came to 12 bases. The CDR3 nucleotides read TGTGCCACCAGCAGAGTTCAACATGGGGCCCAGCATTTT. Its protein is CATSRVQHGAQHF.

The table lists this clonotype with a few counts. In nucleotides, the CDR3 is TGTGCTAGTGGTACCGGGACTAGCTCTAATGAGCAGTTCTTC. The encoded protein is CASGTGTSSNEQFF. This sequence joins TRBV12-5 and TRBJ2-1; 9 bases line up with TRBD2. CDR3 length: 14 residues. The V and J ends lost 5 bases and 7 bases, in that order; junction bases with no gene match: 6. Germline CDR1 reads LGHNT; CDR2 reads FRNRAP. Variable domain in full (rest from reference TRBV12-5 and TRBJ2-1): DARVTQTPRHKVTEMGQEVTMRCQPILGHNTVFWYRQTMMQGLELLAYFRNRAPLDDSGMPKDRFSAEMPDATLATLKIQPSEPRDSAVYFCASGTGTSSNEQFFGPGTRLTVL.

This clonotype was observed many times. The J gene is TRBJ2-1, the V gene TRBV7-7; 11 bases fit TRBD2. Trimming removed 3 bases from V and 5 bases from J; junction bases left unmatched: 0. From germline, CDR1 is SSHAT and CDR2 FNYEAQ (reference sequence). There are 14 residues in the CDR3. This CDR3 reads CASSFSGRDNEQFF. Here the CDR3 DNA reads TGTGCCAGCAGCTTTAGCGGGAGGGACAATGAGCAGTTCTTC.

This clonotype was picked up many times. V usage is TRBV12-3 or TRBV12-4 and J usage is TRBJ2-1, with D uncertain. This CDR3 has 10 amino acids. Between the trimmed V and J ends, which lost 10 bases and 10 bases, there was a span of 11 bases. The CDR3 region is CAIELGEQFF. DNA for the CDR3: TGTGCCATCGAGTTGGGAGAGCAGTTCTTC.

The chain carries TRBV12-3 or TRBV12-4 and TRBJ2-7, with no clear D. V dropped 5 bases and J dropped 5 bases, with 10 bases sitting between them. CDR3 size: 12 residues. The CDR3 here is CASSMDTNEQYF. CDR3 coding DNA: TGTGCCAGCAGTATGGATACCAACGAGCAGTACTTC.

There are many counts of this clonotype. The gene calls are TRBV6-1 and TRBJ2-1, with D unclear. The CDR3 is 10 residues long. Trimming left V 8 bases short and J 8 bases short, with 7 bases between. Germline V CDR1 and CDR2: MNHNS, SASEGT. CDR3: CASYGHEQFF. The CDR3 bases are TGTGCCAGCTACGGACATGAGCAGTTCTTC.

The chain has TRBV4-1 and TRBJ2-7; D is perhaps TRBD1 (6 bases). V shed 1 base and J shed 4 bases, with 8 bases lying between them. Per the germline V gene, CDR1 is MGHRA and CDR2 is YSYEKL. This CDR3 is 13 amino acids long. The CDR3 DNA reads as TGCGCCAGCAGCCAAGGGACAGAATACGAGCAGTACTTC. Amino acid sequence: CASSQGTEYEQYF.

In its sample, this clonotype was seen many times. The genes are TRBV12-3 or TRBV12-4 and TRBJ2-5, with 10 positions matching TRBD2. The ends lost 1 base at V and 0 bases at J; junction bases unmatched: 8. The CDR3 is 18 residues long. The CDR3 loop reads CASSLGGGTSAYQETQYF. DNA of the CDR3: TGTGCCAGCAGTTTAGGGGGAGGGACTAGCGCGTACCAAGAGACCCAGTACTTC.

In this sample, this clonotype turned up a few times. The chain links TRBV6-2 or TRBV6-3 to TRBJ2-7; no clear D. Germline-derived CDR1 and CDR2 are MNHEY and SVGEGT. This CDR3 is built from 12 residues. Trimming cost V 5 bases and J 3 bases, with 8 bases left between them. The CDR3 DNA is TGTGCCAGCAGTCCAACACTCTACGAGCAGTACTTC. As protein: CASSPTLYEQYF.

The J gene is TRBJ2-3, the V gene TRBV2; 9 bases match TRBD2. There are 17 residues in the CDR3. The germline V gene encodes CDR1 SNHLY and CDR2 FYNNEI. V was pared by 5 bases and J by 1 base, with 10 bases of the junction left unmatched. The CDR3 coding sequence is TGTGCCAGCAGTCTTAGCGGGAGAGGGGGACGCACAGATACGCAGTATTTT. Amino acid sequence: CASSLSGRGGRTDTQYF.